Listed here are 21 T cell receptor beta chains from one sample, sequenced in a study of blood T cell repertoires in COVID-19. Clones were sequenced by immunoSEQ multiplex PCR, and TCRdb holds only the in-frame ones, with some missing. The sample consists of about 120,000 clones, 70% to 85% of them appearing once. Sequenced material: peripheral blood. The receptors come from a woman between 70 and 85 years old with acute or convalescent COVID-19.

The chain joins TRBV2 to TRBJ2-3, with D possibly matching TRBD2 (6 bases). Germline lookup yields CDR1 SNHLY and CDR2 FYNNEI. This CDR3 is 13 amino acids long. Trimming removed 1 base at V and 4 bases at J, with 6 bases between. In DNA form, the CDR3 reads TGTGCCAGCAGTGAAGGGGGGGCAGATACGCAGTATTTT. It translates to CASSEGGADTQYF.

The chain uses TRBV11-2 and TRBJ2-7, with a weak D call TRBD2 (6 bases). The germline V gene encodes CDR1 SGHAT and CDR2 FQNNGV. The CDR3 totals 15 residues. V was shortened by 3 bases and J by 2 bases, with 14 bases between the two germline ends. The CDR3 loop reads CASSLEGETAYEQYF. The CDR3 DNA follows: TGTGCCAGCAGCTTGGAGGGCGAGACCGCCTACGAGCAGTACTTC.

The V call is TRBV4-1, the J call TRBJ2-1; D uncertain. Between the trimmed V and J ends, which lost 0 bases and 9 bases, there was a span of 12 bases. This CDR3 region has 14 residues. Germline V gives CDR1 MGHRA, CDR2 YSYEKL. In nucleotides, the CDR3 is TGCGCCAGCAGCCAAGAATGGCGGCTTGGTGAGCAGTTCTTC. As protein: CASSQEWRLGEQFF.

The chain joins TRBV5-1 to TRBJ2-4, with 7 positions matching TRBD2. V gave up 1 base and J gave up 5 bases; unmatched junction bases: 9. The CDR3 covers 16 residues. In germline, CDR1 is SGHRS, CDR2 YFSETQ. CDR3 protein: CASSLRGVGRENIQYF. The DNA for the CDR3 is TGCGCCAGCAGCTTGCGGGGGGTTGGACGGGAAAACATTCAGTACTTC. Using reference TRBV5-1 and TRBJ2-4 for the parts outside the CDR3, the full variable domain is KAGVTQTPRYLIKTRGQQVTLSCSPISGHRSVSWYQQTPGQGLQFLFEYFSETQRNKGNFPGRFSGRQFSNSRSEMNVSTLELGDSALYLCASSLRGVGRENIQYFGAGTRLSVL.

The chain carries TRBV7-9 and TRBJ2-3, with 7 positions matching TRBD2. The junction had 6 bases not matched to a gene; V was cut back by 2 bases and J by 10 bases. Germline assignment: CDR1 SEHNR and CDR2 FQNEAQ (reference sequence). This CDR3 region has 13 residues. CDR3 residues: CASSLSTLAAQYF. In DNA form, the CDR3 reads TGTGCCAGCAGCTTATCTACCCTAGCGGCGCAGTATTTT.

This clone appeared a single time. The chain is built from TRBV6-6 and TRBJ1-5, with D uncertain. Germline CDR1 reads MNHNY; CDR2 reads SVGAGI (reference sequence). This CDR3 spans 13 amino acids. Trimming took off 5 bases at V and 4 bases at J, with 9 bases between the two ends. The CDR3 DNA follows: TGTGCCAGCAGTGGAGTTGGGAATCAGCCCCAGCATTTT. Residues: CASSGVGNQPQHF.

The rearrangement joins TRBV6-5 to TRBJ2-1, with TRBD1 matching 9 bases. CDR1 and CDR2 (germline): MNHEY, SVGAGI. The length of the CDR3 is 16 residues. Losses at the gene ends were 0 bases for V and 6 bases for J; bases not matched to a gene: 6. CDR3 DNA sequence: TGTGCCAGCAGTTACTCTCCGGGACAGGGCCCCAATGAGCAGTTCTTC. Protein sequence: CASSYSPGQGPNEQFF.

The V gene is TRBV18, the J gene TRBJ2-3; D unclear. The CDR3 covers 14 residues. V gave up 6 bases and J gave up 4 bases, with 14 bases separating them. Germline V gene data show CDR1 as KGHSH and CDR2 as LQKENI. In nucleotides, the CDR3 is TGTGCCAGCTCGCCGGTAGCATCCGCAGATACGCAGTATTTT. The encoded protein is CASSPVASADTQYF. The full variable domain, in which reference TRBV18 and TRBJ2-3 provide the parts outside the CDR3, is NAGVMQNPRHLVRRRGQEARLRCSPMKGHSHVYWYRQLPEEGLKFMVYLQKENIIDESGMPKERFSAEFPKEGPSILRIQQVVRGDSAAYFCASSPVASADTQYFGPGTRLTVL.

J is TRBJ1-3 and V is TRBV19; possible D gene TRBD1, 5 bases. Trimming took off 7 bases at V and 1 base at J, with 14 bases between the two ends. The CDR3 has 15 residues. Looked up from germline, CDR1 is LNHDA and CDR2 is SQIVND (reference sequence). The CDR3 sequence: CASTLLGHSGNTIYF. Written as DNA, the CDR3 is TGTGCCAGTACGCTACTCGGACATTCTGGAAACACCATATATTTT.

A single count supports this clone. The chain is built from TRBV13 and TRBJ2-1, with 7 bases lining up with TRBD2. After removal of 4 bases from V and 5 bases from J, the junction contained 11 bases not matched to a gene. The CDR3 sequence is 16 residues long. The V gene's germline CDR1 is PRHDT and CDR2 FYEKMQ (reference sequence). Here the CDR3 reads CASSSPRSGTNNEQFF. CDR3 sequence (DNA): TGTGCCAGCAGCTCCCCCCGAAGCGGGACCAACAATGAGCAGTTCTTC.

The CDR3 DNA reads TGTGCCAGTAGTATTTCGGACAGGGGGGATACGCAGTATTTT. This encodes CASSISDRGDTQYF. This chain uses TRBV19 with TRBJ2-3, with 10 bases matching TRBD1. V shed 3 bases, J shed 6 bases, and the junction held 3 bases outside the gene matches. Germline V gives CDR1 LNHDA, CDR2 SQIVND (reference sequence). This CDR3 comprises 14 residues.

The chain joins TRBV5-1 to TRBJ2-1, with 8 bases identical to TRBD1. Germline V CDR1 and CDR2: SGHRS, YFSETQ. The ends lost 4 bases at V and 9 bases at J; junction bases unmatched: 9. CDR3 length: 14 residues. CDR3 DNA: TGCGCCAGCAGCATCGGACAGGGTGGCAGTGAGCAGTTCTTC. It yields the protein CASSIGQGGSEQFF.

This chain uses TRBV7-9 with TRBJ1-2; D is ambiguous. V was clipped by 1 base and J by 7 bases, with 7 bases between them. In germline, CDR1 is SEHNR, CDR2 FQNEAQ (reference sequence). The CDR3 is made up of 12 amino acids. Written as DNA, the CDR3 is TGTGCCAGCAGCTTAGGGAGGACTGGCTACACCTTC. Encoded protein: CASSLGRTGYTF.

The CDR3 protein is CASSPDSYGYTF. The CDR3 DNA reads TGTGCCAGCAGCCCGGACTCCTATGGCTACACCTTC. V and J are TRBV11-1 and TRBJ1-2; D call uncertain. Germline V CDR1 and CDR2: SGHAT, FQDESV (reference sequence). The CDR3 is 12 residues long. V was pared by 5 bases and J by 4 bases, with 8 bases between. The whole variable domain, remainder taken from reference TRBV11-1 and TRBJ1-2, is EAEVAQSPRYKITEKSQAVAFWCDPISGHATLYWYRQILGQGPELLVQFQDESVVDDSQLPKDRFSAERLKGVDSTLKIQPAELGDSAMYLCASSPDSYGYTFGSGTRLTVV.

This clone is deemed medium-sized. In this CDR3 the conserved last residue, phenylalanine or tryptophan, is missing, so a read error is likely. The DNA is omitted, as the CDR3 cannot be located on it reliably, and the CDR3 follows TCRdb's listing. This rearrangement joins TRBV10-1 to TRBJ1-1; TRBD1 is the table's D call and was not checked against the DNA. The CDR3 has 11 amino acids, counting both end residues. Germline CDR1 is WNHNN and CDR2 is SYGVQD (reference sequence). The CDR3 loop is CASINRDRNSG.

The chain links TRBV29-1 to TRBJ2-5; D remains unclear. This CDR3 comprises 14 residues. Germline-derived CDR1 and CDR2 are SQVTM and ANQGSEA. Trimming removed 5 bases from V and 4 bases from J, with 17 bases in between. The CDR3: CSVTPSRLTETQYF. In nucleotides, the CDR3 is TGCAGCGTTACCCCCTCTAGGCTCACAGAGACCCAGTACTTC.

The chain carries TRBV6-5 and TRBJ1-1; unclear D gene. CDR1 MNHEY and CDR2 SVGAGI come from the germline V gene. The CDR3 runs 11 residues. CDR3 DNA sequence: TGTGCTACTAAAATGAACACTGAAGCTTTCTTT. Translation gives CATKMNTEAFF.

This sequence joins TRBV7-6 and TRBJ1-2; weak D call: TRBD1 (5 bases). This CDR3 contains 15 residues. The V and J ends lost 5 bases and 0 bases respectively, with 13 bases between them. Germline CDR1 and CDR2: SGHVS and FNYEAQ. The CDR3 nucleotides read TGTGCCAGCAGCCCCCAACAGGATCCTAACTATGGCTACACCTTC. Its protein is CASSPQQDPNYGYTF.

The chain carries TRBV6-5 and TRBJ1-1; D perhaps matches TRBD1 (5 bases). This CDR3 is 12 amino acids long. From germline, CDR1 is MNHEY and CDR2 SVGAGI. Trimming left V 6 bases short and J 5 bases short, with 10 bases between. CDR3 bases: TGTGCCAGCAGCACAGGAAGAACTGAAGCTTTCTTT. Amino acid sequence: CASSTGRTEAFF.

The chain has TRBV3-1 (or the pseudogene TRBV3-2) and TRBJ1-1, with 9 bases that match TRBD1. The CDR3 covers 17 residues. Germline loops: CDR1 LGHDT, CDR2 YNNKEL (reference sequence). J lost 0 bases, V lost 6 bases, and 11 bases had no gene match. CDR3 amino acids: CASSMTGQGPLNTEAFF. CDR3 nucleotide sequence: TGTGCCAGCAGTATGACTGGACAGGGGCCATTGAACACTGAAGCTTTCTTT.

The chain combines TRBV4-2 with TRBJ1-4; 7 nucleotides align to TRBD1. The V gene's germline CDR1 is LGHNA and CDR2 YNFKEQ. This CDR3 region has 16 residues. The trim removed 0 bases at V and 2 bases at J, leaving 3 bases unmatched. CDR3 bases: TGTGCCAGCAGCCAAGATCTGACAGGGACTAATGAAAAACTGTTTTTT. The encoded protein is CASSQDLTGTNEKLFF.